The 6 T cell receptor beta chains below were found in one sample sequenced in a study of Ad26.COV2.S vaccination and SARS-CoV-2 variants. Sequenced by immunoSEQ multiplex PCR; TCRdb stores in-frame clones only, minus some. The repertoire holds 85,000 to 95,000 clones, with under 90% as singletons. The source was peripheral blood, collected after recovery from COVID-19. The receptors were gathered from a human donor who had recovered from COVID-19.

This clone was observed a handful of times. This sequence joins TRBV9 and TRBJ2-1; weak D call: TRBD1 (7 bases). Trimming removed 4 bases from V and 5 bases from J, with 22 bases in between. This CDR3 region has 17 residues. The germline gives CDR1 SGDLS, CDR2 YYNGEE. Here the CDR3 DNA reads TGTGCCAGCAGCCCCAAGCCAGCGCGGGACAGAAACAATGAGCAGTTCTTC. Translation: CASSPKPARDRNNEQFF. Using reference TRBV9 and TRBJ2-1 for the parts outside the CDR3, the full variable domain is DSGVTQTPKHLITATGQRVTLRCSPRSGDLSVYWYQQSLDQGLQFLIQYYNGEERAKGNILERFSAQQFPDLHSELNLSSLELGDSALYFCASSPKPARDRNNEQFFGPGTRLTVL.

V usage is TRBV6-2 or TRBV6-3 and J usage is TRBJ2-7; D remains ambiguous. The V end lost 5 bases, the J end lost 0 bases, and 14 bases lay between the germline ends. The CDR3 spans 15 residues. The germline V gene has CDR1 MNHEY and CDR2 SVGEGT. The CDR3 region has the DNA TGTGCCAGCAGTAGAACAGCTTTTTTCTCCTACGAGCAGTACTTC. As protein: CASSRTAFFSYEQYF.

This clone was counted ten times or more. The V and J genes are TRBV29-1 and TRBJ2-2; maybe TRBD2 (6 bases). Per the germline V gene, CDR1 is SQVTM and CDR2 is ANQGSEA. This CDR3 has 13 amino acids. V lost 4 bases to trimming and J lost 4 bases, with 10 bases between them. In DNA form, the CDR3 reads TGCAGCGTTGCAGGGACTCCCACCGGGGAGCTGTTTTTT. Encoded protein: CSVAGTPTGELFF.

The CDR3 here is CATSRDPRDTWRDYGYTF. Here the CDR3 DNA reads TGTGCCACCAGCAGAGATCCCCGGGACACGTGGAGAGATTATGGCTACACCTTC. The chain carries TRBV15 and TRBJ1-2, with D perhaps TRBD1 (6 bases). V gave up 0 bases and J gave up 5 bases, with 22 bases separating them. This CDR3 has 18 amino acids. Germline V gene lookup returns CDR1 LNHNV and CDR2 YYDKDF (reference sequence).

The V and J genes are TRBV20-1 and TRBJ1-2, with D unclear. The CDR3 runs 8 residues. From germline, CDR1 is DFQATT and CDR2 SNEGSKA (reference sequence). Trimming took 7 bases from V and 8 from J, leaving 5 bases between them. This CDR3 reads CSVRGYTF. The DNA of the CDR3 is TGCAGTGTCCGAGGCTACACCTTC.

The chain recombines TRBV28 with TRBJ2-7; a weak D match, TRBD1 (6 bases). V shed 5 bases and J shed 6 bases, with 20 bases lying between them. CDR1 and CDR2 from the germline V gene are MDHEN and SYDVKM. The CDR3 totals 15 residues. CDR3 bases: TGTGCCAGCAGTATACAGGGAATCGGCCCCGGCGAGCAGTACTTC. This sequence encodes CASSIQGIGPGEQYF.